This T cell receptor (beta chain) was sequenced for a study of T cells after yellow fever vaccination. MiXCR, run by TCRdb on the 5' RACE reads, gives a single entry per CDR3 protein. The sample lists about 320,000 distinct CDR3 sequences; around 4.4% were seen once. J lost 4 bases, V lost 5 bases, and 5 bases had no gene match. This CDR3 comprises 14 residues. Germline CDR1 is SGHRS and CDR2 is YFSETQ. This specimen was PBMCs, taken 15 days after the yellow fever booster vaccination. This receptor was identified in a man aged 18 to 35 who received the YFV17D yellow fever vaccine. The chain combines TRBV5-1 with TRBJ2-3; 9 positions match TRBD1. CDR3 sequence: CASRLGQGSDTQYF. The CDR3, as DNA: TGCGCCAGCAGACTCGGACAGGGGTCAGATACGCAGTATTTT. Drawing the rest from reference TRBV5-1 and TRBJ2-3, the complete variable domain is KAGVTQTPRYLIKTRGQQVTLSCSPISGHRSVSWYQQTPGQGLQFLFEYFSETQRNKGNFPGRFSGRQFSNSRSEMNVSTLELGDSALYLCASRLGQGSDTQYFGPGTRLTVL.